This T cell receptor beta chain was documented in a study of blood T cell repertoires in COVID-19. Background on the study: T cells, B-cell-depleted T cells, or PBMCs provided the cDNA or gDNA that served as material.

In the source study's methods: Nucleated cell counts were estimated from reference gene primer amplification. Only in-frame clones appear in the TCRdb table, and some are missing; sequencing was by immunoSEQ multiplex PCR. From that table come the V and J calls and clone size; the DNA was used to work out D and trimming. The sample lists about 190,000 clones; under 90% were seen once. This clone showed up just once. Sequencing was done on a sample of peripheral blood. The sequence was obtained from a human donor in a cohort sampled during active COVID-19.

The CDR3 region is CASSFQGTSYEQYF. The DNA of the CDR3 is TGTGCCAGCAGCTTCCAGGGCACATCCTACGAGCAGTACTTC. The chain uses TRBV5-4 and TRBJ2-7; possibly TRBD1 for D (5 bases). V was trimmed by 2 bases and J by 1 base, leaving 10 bases between them. This CDR3 contains 14 residues. From germline, CDR1 is SGHNT and CDR2 YYREEE (reference sequence).